Detailed here is one T cell receptor (beta chain). Its antigen remains undetermined. No quality values exist for individual bases; no much larger clone is one base distant. These data belong to a study of shared clonotypes between healthy human individuals (TCRdb year 2020). Describing the broader study: A couple of women and a few men aged 18 to 49 years were included in the cohort. The study deeply sequenced blood TCR repertoires of five healthy adults to estimate repertoire size and the extent of clonotype sharing between individuals. For each donor, CD4 naive and CD4 memory were each run on three plates, CD8 naive on two plates, and CD8 memory on one plate. Per donor, leukapheresis produced somewhere between about 0.9 and 9.5 billion PBMCs. To increase sequencing depth and limit assay-specific biases, TCR repertoire library preparation and sequencing were carried out by different laboratories using diverse techniques.

Using the deep immunoSEQ assay, TCR CDR3 regions were amplified from genomic DNA by multiplex PCR. Genomic DNA extracted from each cell subset was distributed evenly over all wells of several immunoSEQ 96-well plates, and each plate served as one replicate. For sorted subsets, around 0.2 ug genomic DNA, equal to tens of thousands of T cell genomes, was loaded into each replicate PCR. Purified libraries were quantified with a Qubit 3.0 fluorometer, sized on a Bioanalyzer 2100, and re-quantified with the KAPA Library Quantification kit. Each immunoSEQ 96-well plate was sequenced on its own single-read 150-cycle Illumina NextSeq 550 flow cell. The paper's data handling went like this. The immunoSEQ output contained only junctional sequences without quality scores, so filtering could not match that applied to full-length reads. Sequences were annotated with PyIR, a Python wrapper for IgBLAST v1.9, using IMGT germline references to assign V/J genes and CDR3. Reads with weak V/J assignments (E-value above 1e-6), missing CDR3, stop codons, out-of-frame junctions, or ambiguous translated residues were removed. V3J clonotypes were defined by identical inferred V gene, J gene, and CDR3 amino acid sequence. Percentage overlap between repertoires was computed as shared unique clonotypes divided by the size of the smaller repertoire. Richness of each repertoire was evaluated using RTK rarefaction, the Chao1 estimator, and Recon v2.1 estimates of unobserved clonotypes. OLGA was used to compute generation probabilities for all TCRbeta clonotypes that the gDNA method yielded from a few donors. TCRdb took this table from immuneACCESS and kept in-frame rearrangements with V and J called. Such tables lack part of the clones; where checked against another copy, unresolved V genes explain under half of the gap, and the rest is unexplained. The DNA was the basis for D and trimming; V, J and clone size are from that table. Across this sample there are over 2,000,000 clones, with roughly 95% seen only once. Jointly, the top ten make up about 1.7% of the sample.

For the CD8 naive samples, CD45RO-negative cells were positively selected for CCR7, yielding a CD45RA+CCR7+ population from which TemRA cells were excluded. The donors were healthy, HIV-negative adults who had no recently reported acute infections or vaccinations. Every donor was a Caucasian adult residing in Nashville, Tennessee, USA. Blood was collected by leukapheresis, and PBMCs were isolated by Ficoll-Histopaque density gradient centrifugation and then cryopreserved in liquid nitrogen vapor phase. Analytical flow cytometry was used to check the purity and quantity of each magnetically sorted T cell population. Each sorted fraction had its genomic DNA isolated and then quantified by UV absorbance on a Nanodrop 2000c. Points the paper makes about the study in general: Even with the large sequencing depth, rarefaction of the sorted-subset datasets indicated that sequencing was incomplete. Pairwise subsampling led to the expectation that sequencing depth would affect the degree of clonotype sharing among donors. When several donors were compared, the shared fraction of clonotypes was 5% to 6.5% for naive CD4, approximately 3.3% for naive CD8, about 2.4% for memory CD4, and approximately 0.4% for memory CD8. Because the study included only a small number of donors, the genetic and exposure-history diversity represented was limited. Higher generation probabilities were observed for clonotypes shared by all four sorted-subset donors than for non-shared clonotypes. Only blood was sampled, and tissue TCR repertoires likely differ from those in blood. Naive subsets generally had larger estimated clonotype richness than memory subsets.

V drops 4 bases and J drops 0 bases, leaving 16 bases in between. CDR1 and CDR2 are read off the germline V gene as SQVTM and ANQGSEA. Spanning cysteine to phenylalanine, the CDR3 consists of 16 amino acids. CDR3 DNA only is kept here, 48 bases in frame from base 1. The clonotype was recovered from a man between 18 and 35 years old in good health. Some clones in this sample may be carry-over from other donors' samples. Material: naive CD8+ T cells from PBMCs. What this sample's cell subset or site label stands for: CD45RA+CCR7+. The rearrangement joined TRBV29-1 to TRBJ2-1; the D gene assignment is perhaps TRBD1 or TRBD2, with each matching 5 bases. Read as DNA, the sequence is TGCAGCGTTGTCTTGCCGGGTGGGGGCTCCTACAATGAGCAGTTCTTC. It translates to CSVVLPGGGSYNEQFF.